The 10 T cell receptor beta chains in this list originate from one sample, sequenced in a study of blood T cell repertoires in COVID-19. The data were produced by immunoSEQ multiplex PCR, yet TCRdb's version contains in-frame clones alone and is incomplete. The sample lists about 300,000 clones; approximately 90% were seen once. Sequences were obtained from PBMCs or T cells enriched from blood (not recorded which). The receptors here all came from a woman in her late teens or twenties who had recovered from COVID-19.

This rearrangement joins TRBV6-5 to TRBJ1-5, with 9 bases aligning to TRBD1. Germline loops: CDR1 MNHEY, CDR2 SVGAGI. The CDR3 runs 14 residues. V was clipped by 8 bases and J by 6 bases; unmatched bases: 8. CDR3 nucleotide sequence: TGTGCCAGCCGGGGGACACAGGGGGCTCAGCCCCAGCATTTT. It codes for CASRGTQGAQPQHF.

V gene TRBV5-4 combines with J gene TRBJ2-5; 7 bases match TRBD1. In germline, CDR1 is SGHNT, CDR2 YYREEE (reference sequence). V lost 4 bases, J lost 0 bases, and 6 bases stayed unmatched. The CDR3 covers 15 residues. CDR3 DNA sequence: TGTGCCAGCAGCAGGGACAGCCAGTACCAAGAGACCCAGTACTTC. It codes for CASSRDSQYQETQYF.

The J gene is TRBJ2-2, the V gene TRBV5-1, with 7 nucleotides matching TRBD1. The germline V gene encodes CDR1 SGHRS and CDR2 YFSETQ. This CDR3 region has 16 residues. The junction had 5 bases not matched to a gene; V was cut back by 0 bases and J by 3 bases. The CDR3, as DNA: TGCGCCAGCAGCTTGGTTAGCCAGGGGGACACCGGGGAGCTGTTTTTT. Translating gives CASSLVSQGDTGELFF.

The chain has TRBV4-1 and TRBJ2-4; the D gene is possibly TRBD2 (6 bases). V was pared by 4 bases and J by 1 base, with 11 bases between. The CDR3 loop spans 15 amino acids. Germline V gene lookup returns CDR1 MGHRA and CDR2 YSYEKL. The CDR3 is CASSPYGGAKNIQYF. The CDR3, as DNA: TGCGCCAGCAGCCCCTATGGGGGGGCCAAAAACATTCAGTACTTC.

The rearrangement uses TRBV10-3 and TRBJ1-2; no definite D call. The CDR3 spans 15 residues. The V gene lost 2 bases and the J gene lost 1 base, with 11 bases spanning the gap. Germline-derived CDR1 and CDR2 are ENHRY and SYGVKD. The CDR3 here is CAISERRAGNYGYTF. The CDR3 DNA sequence: TGTGCCATCAGTGAGAGGAGGGCGGGTAACTATGGCTACACCTTC.

The V call is TRBV28, the J call TRBJ1-1; 7 bases line up with TRBD1. The CDR3 sequence is 15 residues long. The V gene's germline CDR1 is MDHEN and CDR2 SYDVKM. V lost 6 bases and J lost 4; bases outside the gene matches: 11. CDR3 coding DNA: TGTGCCAGCAGCCCGCAGACAGGGATCGTCACTGAAGCTTTCTTT. As protein: CASSPQTGIVTEAFF. The variable domain in full, completed from reference TRBV28 and TRBJ1-1, reads DVKVTQSSRYLVKRTGEKVFLECVQDMDHENMFWYRQDPGLGLRLIYFSYDVKMKEKGDIPEGYSVSREKKERFSLILESASTNQTSMYLCASSPQTGIVTEAFFGQGTRLTVV.

The chain has TRBV9 and TRBJ2-7; D is possibly TRBD1 (6 bases). CDR1 and CDR2 (germline): SGDLS, YYNGEE. Trimming stripped 3 bases from V and 4 bases from J, with 14 bases between. The CDR3 has 14 amino acids. CDR3 bases: TGTGCCAGCAGCGAGGCCTATACAGGGTACGAGCAGTACTTC. Amino acid sequence: CASSEAYTGYEQYF.

This rearrangement joins TRBV19 to TRBJ2-1, with D possibly matching TRBD1 (6 bases). CDR1 and CDR2 (germline): LNHDA, SQIVND (reference sequence). V lost 5 bases to trimming and J lost 0 bases, with 17 bases between them. The CDR3 contains 17 residues. The CDR3 reads CASSLGTGLGSYNEQFF. The CDR3 DNA reads TGTGCCAGTAGTTTAGGCACAGGGTTAGGCTCCTACAATGAGCAGTTCTTC.

This clone was seen only once. V usage is TRBV12-3 or TRBV12-4 and J usage is TRBJ1-1; the D gene is possibly TRBD1 (5 bases). CDR3 size: 12 residues. Trimming pared 5 bases from V and 10 bases from J, leaving 14 bases between. CDR3 coding DNA: TGTGCCAGCAGTCCACCGGGGGGGGGAGCTTTCTTT. Translating it yields CASSPPGGGAFF.

The chain employs TRBV5-5 and TRBJ2-7; weak D call: TRBD2 (5 bases). The V end was cut by 2 bases, the J end by 7 bases, with 13 bases between. Germline V gives CDR1 SGHKS, CDR2 YYEKEE (reference sequence). The CDR3 contains 13 residues. As DNA, the CDR3 is TGTGCCAGCAGCTTAGACGCTTCGGGAGAGCAGTACTTC. Amino acid sequence: CASSLDASGEQYF.